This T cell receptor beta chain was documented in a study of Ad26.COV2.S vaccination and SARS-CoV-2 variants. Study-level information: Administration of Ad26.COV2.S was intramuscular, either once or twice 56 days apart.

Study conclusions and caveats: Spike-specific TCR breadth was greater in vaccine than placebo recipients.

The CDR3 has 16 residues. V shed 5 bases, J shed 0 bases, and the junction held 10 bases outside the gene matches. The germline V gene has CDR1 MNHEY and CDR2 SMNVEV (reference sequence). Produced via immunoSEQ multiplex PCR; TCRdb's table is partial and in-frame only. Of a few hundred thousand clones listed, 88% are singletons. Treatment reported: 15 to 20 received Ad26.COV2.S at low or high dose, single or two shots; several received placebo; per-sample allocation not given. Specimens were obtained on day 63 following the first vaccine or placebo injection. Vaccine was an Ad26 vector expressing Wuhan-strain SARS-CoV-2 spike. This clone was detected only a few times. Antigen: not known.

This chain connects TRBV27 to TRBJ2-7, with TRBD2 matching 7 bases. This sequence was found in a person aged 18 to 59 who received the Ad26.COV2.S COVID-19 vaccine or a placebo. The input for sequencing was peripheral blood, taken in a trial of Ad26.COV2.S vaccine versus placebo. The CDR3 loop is CASSPEGRGYSYEQYF. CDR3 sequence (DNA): TGTGCCAGCAGTCCCGAGGGGAGGGGTTACTCCTACGAGCAGTACTTC.